The 2 T cell receptor beta chains below were found in one sample sequenced in a study of T cell repertoires in cytomegalovirus infection. These TCRs' antigens remain unknown. TCRdb reanalysed the reads using MiXCR and keeps one entry per CDR3 protein. This table has about 69,000 distinct CDR3 sequences, 28% appearing once. Here the sequenced sample was CD8+ T cells from cultured PBMCs, taken from culture after CMV antigen stimulation. These receptors came from a human donor in good health (CMV status not recorded). Some clones in this sample may be carry-over from other donors' samples.

In this sample, this clonotype turned up many times. The chain is built from TRBV7-2 and TRBJ2-7, with D possibly TRBD1 on 6 matching bases. Per the germline V gene, CDR1 is SGHTA and CDR2 is FQGNSA. The length of the CDR3 is 14 residues. The ends were cut back, 2 bases at V and 2 bases at J, with 10 bases in the middle. DNA for the CDR3: TGTGCCAGCAGCTTAAGGGGGAGTACCTACGAGCAGTACTTC. Protein product: CASSLRGSTYEQYF.

V and J are TRBV7-3 and TRBJ2-1; 9 bases map to TRBD1. Per the germline V gene, CDR1 is SGHTA and CDR2 is FQGTGA. V was pared by 3 bases and J by 7 bases, with 4 bases of the junction left unmatched. This CDR3 region has 14 residues. The CDR3 coding sequence is TGTGCCAGCAGCTTGCTAGACAGGGGGAATGAGCAGTTCTTC. It codes for CASSLLDRGNEQFF.